The clone carrying this T cell receptor beta chain was picked up many times. The sample belongs to a study of blood T cell repertoires in COVID-19. Study overall: COVID-19 samples collected from the United States, Italy and Spain covered acute and convalescent phases.

Here immunoSEQ multiplex PCR was the method, and the copy in TCRdb shows in-frame clones only, minus some. The sample lists over 90,000 clones, 84% occurring once. This CDR3 region has 13 residues. The junction had 2 bases not matched to a gene; V was cut back by 6 bases and J by 3 bases. This clonotype originated in a human donor in a cohort sampled during active COVID-19. The chain employs TRBV12-3 or TRBV12-4 and TRBJ1-1; 9 bases map to TRBD1. Sequencing input: peripheral blood. The CDR3 is CASRRTGDTEAFF. The CDR3 DNA follows: TGTGCCAGCAGGCGGACAGGGGACACTGAAGCTTTCTTT.